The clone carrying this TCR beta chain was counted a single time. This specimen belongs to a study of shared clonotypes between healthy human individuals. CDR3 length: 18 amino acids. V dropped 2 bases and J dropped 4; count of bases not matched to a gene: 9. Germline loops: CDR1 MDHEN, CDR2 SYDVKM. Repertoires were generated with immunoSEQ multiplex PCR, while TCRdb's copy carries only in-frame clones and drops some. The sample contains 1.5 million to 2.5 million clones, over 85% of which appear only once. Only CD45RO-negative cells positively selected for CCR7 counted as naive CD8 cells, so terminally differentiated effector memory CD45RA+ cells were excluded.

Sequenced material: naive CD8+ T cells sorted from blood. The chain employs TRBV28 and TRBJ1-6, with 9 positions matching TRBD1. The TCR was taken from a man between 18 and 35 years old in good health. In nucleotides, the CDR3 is TGTGCCAGCAGTTTAAAAGGAGGGACAGGGTGGTATAATTCACCCCTCCACTTT. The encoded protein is CASSLKGGTGWYNSPLHF. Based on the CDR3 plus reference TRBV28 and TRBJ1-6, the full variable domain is DVKVTQSSRYLVKRTGEKVFLECVQDMDHENMFWYRQDPGLGLRLIYFSYDVKMKEKGDIPEGYSVSREKKERFSLILESASTNQTSMYLCASSLKGGTGWYNSPLHFGNGTRLTVT.